The rows below give T cell receptor beta chains drawn from one sample of a study of shared clonotypes between healthy human individuals. Some clones are missing from TCRdb's copy, which holds only in-frame ones; the method was immunoSEQ multiplex PCR. This sample has around 2.5 million clones, with more than 85% found just once. The sequenced sample was naive CD4+ T cells from PBMCs. These receptors were collected from a man aged 18 to 30 in good health. Some clones in this sample may be carry-over from other donors' samples. CDR3s include the opening cysteine and the closing phenylalanine or tryptophan. D genes are given only for firm matches. Clone size is given for some rows only: seen once, a few or many times, or a class if the clone is expanded.

CDR3: CASSFRGLAGAYEQYF
DNA: TGTGCCAGCAGTTTCCGAGGTCTAGCGGGAGCCTACGAGCAGTACTTC
V: TRBV28
J: TRBJ2-7
length: 16
size: -
D: TRBD2

CDR3: CASSIDLSQPDLNTEAFF
DNA: TGTGCCAGTAGTATAGATCTGTCACAGCCTGACCTGAACACTGAAGCTTTCTTT
V: TRBV19
J: TRBJ1-1
length: 18
size: -
D: -

CDR3: CASSSLSRRTRHGEQYF
DNA: TGTGCCAGCAGCTCCCTATCCCGACGGACTCGGCACGGCGAGCAGTACTTC
V: TRBV7-8
J: TRBJ2-7
length: 17
size: once
D: -

CDR3: CASSPMGKGGTEAFF
DNA: TGTGCCAGCAGCCCAATGGGCAAAGGCGGAACTGAAGCTTTCTTT
V: TRBV7-9
J: TRBJ1-1
length: 15
size: -
D: -

CDR3: CASSYSGEGANEQFF
DNA: TGTGCCAGCAGTTACTCGGGGGAGGGGGCCAATGAGCAGTTCTTC
V: TRBV6-6
J: TRBJ2-1
length: 15
size: -
D: -

CDR3: CASSSNTGELFF
DNA: TGTGCCAGCAGTTCGAACACCGGGGAGCTGTTTTTT
V: TRBV11-2
J: TRBJ2-2
length: 12
size: once
D: -

CDR3: CASSSDRGGEQYF
DNA: TGCGCCAGCAGCTCGGACAGGGGAGGAGAGCAGTACTTC
V: TRBV5-1
J: TRBJ2-7
length: 13
size: -
D: TRBD1

CDR3: CAIRRPEARKQYF
DNA: TGTGCCATCAGAAGGCCCGAGGCCCGCAAGCAGTACTTC
V: TRBV10-3
J: TRBJ2-7
length: 13
size: -
D: -

CDR3: CASSPPSRRDTEAFF
DNA: TGTGCCAGCTCACCACCTTCGCGTCGGGACACTGAAGCTTTCTTT
V: TRBV18
J: TRBJ1-1
length: 15
size: -
D: -

CDR3: CSVVWDTTGELFF
DNA: TGCAGCGTTGTGTGGGATACCACCGGGGAGCTGTTTTTT
V: TRBV29-1
J: TRBJ2-2
length: 13
size: -
D: -

CDR3: CASPPPGLAGFLSYNEQFF
DNA: TGTGCCAGCCCCCCCCCGGGACTAGCGGGCTTTCTCTCCTACAATGAGCAGTTCTTC
V: TRBV9
J: TRBJ2-1
length: 19
size: -
D: TRBD2

CDR3: CASSLVRGGTDTQYF
DNA: TGTGCCAGCAGCTTGGTGAGGGGGGGCACAGATACGCAGTATTTT
V: TRBV5-5
J: TRBJ2-3
length: 15
size: once
D: -

CDR3: CASSPGTGDTTEAFF
DNA: TGTGCCAGCTCACCAGGGACAGGGGATACCACTGAAGCTTTCTTT
V: TRBV18
J: TRBJ1-1
length: 15
size: -
D: TRBD1

CDR3: CASSQERQPQETQYF
DNA: TGTGCCAGCAGCCAAGAGCGGCAGCCCCAAGAGACCCAGTACTTC
V: TRBV4-2
J: TRBJ2-5
length: 15
size: -
D: -

CDR3: CASSSGTGWVKNIQYF
DNA: TGTGCCAGCAGCTCGGGGACAGGGTGGGTCAAAAACATTCAGTACTTC
V: TRBV7-9
J: TRBJ2-4
length: 16
size: -
D: TRBD1

CDR3: CASSQGPNEQYF
DNA: TGTGCCAGCAGCCAGGGACCAAACGAGCAGTACTTC
V: TRBV14
J: TRBJ2-7
length: 12
size: -
D: -

CDR3: CASSSLLGFGTPLHF
DNA: TGTGCCAGCAGTTCATTGTTAGGTTTTGGGACACCCCTCCACTTT
V: TRBV28
J: TRBJ1-6
length: 15
size: -
D: -

CDR3: CASRQITPRGVRDYEQFF
DNA: TGTGCAAGTCGCCAAATTACCCCCCGGGGGGTGCGGGACTATGAGCAGTTCTTC
V: TRBV12-2
J: TRBJ2-1
length: 18
size: -
D: -

CDR3: CASSARTGGYEKLFF
DNA: TGTGCCAGCAGCGCTAGGACAGGAGGATATGAAAAACTGTTTTTT
V: TRBV7-2
J: TRBJ1-4
length: 15
size: -
D: TRBD1

CDR3: CASMVLAGNYEQYF
DNA: TGTGCCAGCATGGTTCTAGCGGGGAACTACGAGCAGTACTTC
V: TRBV28
J: TRBJ2-7
length: 14
size: -
D: TRBD2